The clone carrying this T cell receptor (beta chain) is labeled medium-sized. What it binds is unknown. The library was prepared for alpha chains; this beta chain is a stray read, so its frequency means little. The sample belongs to a study of spatial heterogeneity in lung cancer. Study conclusions and caveats: Higher tumor mutation counts went along with higher counts of expanded intratumoral alpha and beta TCRs. Expanded TCR counts, ubiquitous and regional, correlated respectively with ubiquitous and regional nonsynonymous mutation counts.

A unique molecular identifier was attached to every TCR cDNA molecule. TCRdb re-derived calls from the 5' RACE reads in MiXCR, one entry per CDR3 protein. The table shows about 6,000 distinct CDR3 sequences, with 14% occurring only once. Indicated time point: sample taken at primary tumor resection. The donor group consisted of approximately 77 patients who had untreated, early-stage non-small cell lung cancer. Frozen PBMC, nontumor lung or tumor provided whole RNA, which was sequenced unsorted. Sequenced here: lung tumor tissue, sampled at surgery. The clonotype comes from a male donor with early-stage non-small cell lung cancer.

DNA for the CDR3: TGTGCCACCAGTGAAACCGGGACAGGCAACACCGGGGAGCTGTTTTTT. This encodes CATSETGTGNTGELFF. This rearrangement joins TRBV24-1 to TRBJ2-2, with 8 positions matching TRBD1. Germline lookup yields CDR1 KGHDR and CDR2 SFDVKD. Germline trimming cut 4 bases from V and 2 bases from J; bases unmatched to any gene: 5. The CDR3 sequence is 16 residues long.